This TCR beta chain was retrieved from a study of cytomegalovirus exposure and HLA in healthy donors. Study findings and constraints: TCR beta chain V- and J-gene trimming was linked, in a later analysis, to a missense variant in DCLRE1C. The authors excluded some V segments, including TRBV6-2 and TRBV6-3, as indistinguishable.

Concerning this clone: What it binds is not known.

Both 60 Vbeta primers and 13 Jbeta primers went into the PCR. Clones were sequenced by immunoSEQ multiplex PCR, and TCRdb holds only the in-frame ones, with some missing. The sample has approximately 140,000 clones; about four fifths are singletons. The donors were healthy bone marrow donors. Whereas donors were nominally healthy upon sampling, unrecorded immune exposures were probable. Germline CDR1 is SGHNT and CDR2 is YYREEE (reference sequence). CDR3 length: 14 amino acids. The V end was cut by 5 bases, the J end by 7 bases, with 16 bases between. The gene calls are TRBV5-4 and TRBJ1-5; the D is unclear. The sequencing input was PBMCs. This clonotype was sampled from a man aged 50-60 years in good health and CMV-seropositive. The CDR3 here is CASSLPPGEQPQHF. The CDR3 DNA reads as TGTGCCAGCAGTCTCCCCCCGGGTGAACAGCCCCAGCATTTT.